This T cell receptor beta chain was captured in a study of STAT5B mutations in CD4+ large granular lymphocyte leukemia. Study-level findings and limits: Top patient clones used TRBV06 genes more often: 8/27 versus 2/35 in controls.

Per germline, CDR1 SGHNT and CDR2 YYREEE (reference sequence). CDR3 length equals 15 residues. Trimming cost V 0 bases and J 0 bases, with 9 bases left between them. Controls came from buffy coats of healthy blood donors. Assay: immunoSEQ multiplex PCR; the TCRdb copy retains only in-frame clones and omits some. The sample lists almost 20,000 clones; approximately 84% were seen once. As concerns this clone: What it recognizes is unknown.

This receptor was taken from a human donor in good health. Sequenced material: CD4+ T cells from blood buffy coats. The rearrangement joins TRBV5-4 to TRBJ1-1; no firm D call. The CDR3 DNA follows: TGTGCCAGCAGCTTGGAACAGAGCATGAACACTGAAGCTTTCTTT. Amino acids: CASSLEQSMNTEAFF.